The T cell receptor beta chain under discussion was sequenced for a study of T cells after posttransplantation cyclophosphamide. Trimming cost V 2 bases and J 4 bases, with 13 bases left between them. Germline assignment: CDR1 SGHKS and CDR2 YYEKEE (reference sequence). This CDR3 spans 15 amino acids. This clone was seen at least ten times. Its antigen is unknown. Repertoires were generated with immunoSEQ multiplex PCR, while TCRdb's copy carries only in-frame clones and drops some. The sample yields roughly 49,000 clones, without any singletons. On the day of bone marrow donation, the related graft donor provided peripheral blood. The study, taken as a whole, reports: Later blood repertoires were often dominated by clones from the donor CD8+ memory compartment. Recipient CMV seropositivity and CMV reactivation strongly tracked TRB clonality. TRB overlap between skin or GI tissue T cells and blood was limited.

This sequence joins TRBV5-5 and TRBJ1-5; no firm D call. This TCR was sampled from a man aged 40-55 years in good health, CMV-negative, and a related stem cell transplant donor. Material for sequencing was PBMCs. The CDR3 loop is CASSFSLRENQPQHF. As DNA, the CDR3 is TGTGCCAGCAGCTTTAGTTTGAGGGAAAATCAGCCCCAGCATTTT.